The present T cell receptor beta chain was sequenced within a study of tumor-infiltrating lymphocytes in primary liver carcinoma (TCRdb year 2017). The study in broad terms: Of the five patients, three men and two women aged 30 to 69 years, four had hepatocellular carcinoma and one had combined HCC and intrahepatic cholangiocarcinoma. A total of 35 specimens from 5 patients went through TCRbeta repertoire sequencing, namely 25 tumor regions, 5 adjacent noncancerous liver tissues and 5 peripheral blood samples. The five patients had tumors staged T1-T3 N0M0, with maximum diameters ranging from about 4 to 11 cm. Agilent mRNA microarray profiling was performed on the 25 tumor region samples to relate TCRbeta repertoire diversity to the local molecular phenotype. Roughly 3.5 to 7.5 million productive TCRbeta reads were obtained per sample, and no significant difference in read depth was found between tissue types. Technical replicate repertoires showed high reproducibility, with mean shared-clone rates about 0.88 and correlation coefficients above 0.95. The study combined TCRbeta repertoire sequencing, expression microarrays and whole-exome sequencing across five regions of each liver tumor, with adjacent normal tissue and blood. Beyond this particular receptor, the publication reports: Only the TCR beta chain was sequenced, so true repertoire diversity is likely underestimated because unpaired alpha chains were not captured. Because the samples were bulk and unsorted, CD4+ and CD8+ T cell repertoires could not be compared. Repertoire overlap was found to be higher between tumor regions (mean about 36%) than between tumor-adjacent (17%) or tumor-blood (around 14%) pairs, consistent with antigen-driven expansion. Only roughly 7-25% of top clones appeared in all five regions of a tumor, which suggests that tumor-infiltrating T cells are spatially heterogeneous. A significantly larger repertoire fraction was made up by the top 250 clones in tumors than in blood (p = 0.039). Only a few patients were included in the study, and the authors note that the findings should be validated in a larger study.

The germline V gene (reference sequence) supplies CDR1 SGHAT and CDR2 FQDESV. The CDR3 numbers 14 amino acids, ends counted. Only the CDR3 DNA is retained, 42 bases long and in frame from the first base. V was cut back by 2 bases and J by 0 bases, leaving a gap of 7 bases between them. As for this clonotype: There is no known antigen for this receptor. Lacking the conserved final phenylalanine or tryptophan, this CDR3 likely reflects a read error.

Without any cell sorting, total RNA and DNA were extracted together from about 20-30 mg of bulk tissue using the AllPrep DNA/RNA mini kit. Surgical resection was performed in China between 2015 and 2016 on a handful of patients with histopathologically diagnosed primary liver carcinoma. At the time of sampling, the patients had chronic HBV infection and had not received any treatment. Each tumor was sampled at five spatially separated regions: the tumor centre plus the superior, inferior, left-lateral and right-lateral poles. More than 90% viable tumor cells were found by histology in every tumor sample. Fresh tumor and adjacent tissue pieces were bisected; one half was stored in RNAlater at -80°C, the other sent for histology. TCRbeta-specific cDNA was reverse-transcribed from 500 ng total RNA using a constant-region primer and ProtoScript II reverse transcriptase. TCRbeta libraries were built with three nested multiplex PCR rounds, a slightly modified ARM-PCR procedure. Each of the first two PCR rounds ran for roughly 9 cycles using multiplex TRBV1-TRBV30 forward primers together with a Cbeta reverse primer. A final 25-cycle PCR with Deep VentR polymerase added sample barcodes and Illumina adapters. Before sequencing, amplicons of 200-500 bp were purified from gel using a QIAquick gel extraction kit. TCRbeta amplicons were sequenced on an Illumina HiSeq 2500 with 250-bp paired-end reads. Turning to the authors' computational methods: Trimmomatic v0.33 was used to quality-trim the reads, and FLASH v1.2.11 was used to merge paired reads so that full CDR3 sequences could be recovered. MiGEC v1.2.1b assigned V, D and J germline segments to the rearranged TCRbeta sequences. VDJtools v1.0.0 computed clonotype statistics and Shannon-Wiener diversity indices. To cut down on sampling bias, every analysis after diversity analysis relied on just the 250 most abundant clonotypes from each sample. TCRdb reanalyzed the raw reads on its own, using fastp at Q25 for trimming and MiXCR for clone calling, and kept in-frame beta chains. Rows with a matching CDR3 protein are joined into one entry that keeps the most common DNA and genes. The V and J calls and clone size are TCRdb's, not the authors'. The sample contains some 120,000 distinct CDR3 sequences, roughly three fifths of them found a single time. The ten largest clones represent around 9% of the sample.

The TCR comes from a woman aged 55-75 years with primary liver carcinoma and hepatitis B virus infection. The sequenced sample was liver tumor tissue from sampling region 1. This specimen's cell subset or site label, per the study, means: tumor region T1, superior pole. The chain is assembled from TRBV11-1 and TRBJ2-5, with no confidently assigned D gene. The CDR3 amino acid sequence is: CASSLRRYQETQYP. The nucleotide sequence reads TGTGCCAGCAGCTTACGGCGATACCAAGAGACCCAGTACCCC.